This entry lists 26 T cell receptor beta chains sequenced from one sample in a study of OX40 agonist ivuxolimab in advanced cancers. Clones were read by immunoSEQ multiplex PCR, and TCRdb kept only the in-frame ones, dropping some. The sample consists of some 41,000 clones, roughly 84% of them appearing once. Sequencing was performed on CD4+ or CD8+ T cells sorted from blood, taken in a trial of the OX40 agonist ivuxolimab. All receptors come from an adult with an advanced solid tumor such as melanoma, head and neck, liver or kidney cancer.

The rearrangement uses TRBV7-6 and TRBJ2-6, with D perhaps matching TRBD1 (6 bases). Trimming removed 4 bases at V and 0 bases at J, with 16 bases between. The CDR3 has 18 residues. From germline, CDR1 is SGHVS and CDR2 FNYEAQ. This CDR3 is CASSSQQGLYSGANVLTF. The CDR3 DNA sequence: TGTGCCAGCAGCTCTCAACAGGGATTATACTCTGGGGCCAACGTCCTGACTTTC. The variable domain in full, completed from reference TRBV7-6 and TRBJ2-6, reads GAGVSQSPRYKVTKRGQDVALRCDPISGHVSLYWYRQALGQGPEFLTYFNYEAQQDKSGLPNDRFSAERPEGSISTLTIQRTEQRDSAMYRCASSSQQGLYSGANVLTFGAGSRLTVL.

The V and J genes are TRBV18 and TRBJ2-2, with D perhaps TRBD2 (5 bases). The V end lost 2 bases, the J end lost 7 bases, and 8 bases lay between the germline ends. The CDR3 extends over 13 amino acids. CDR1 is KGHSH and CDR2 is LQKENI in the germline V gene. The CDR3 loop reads CASSPSGIGELFF. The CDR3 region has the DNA TGTGCCAGCTCACCATCGGGGATCGGGGAGCTGTTTTTT. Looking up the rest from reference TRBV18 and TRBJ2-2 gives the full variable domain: NAGVMQNPRHLVRRRGQEARLRCSPMKGHSHVYWYRQLPEEGLKFMVYLQKENIIDESGMPKERFSAEFPKEGPSILRIQQVVRGDSAAYFCASSPSGIGELFFGEGSRLTVL.

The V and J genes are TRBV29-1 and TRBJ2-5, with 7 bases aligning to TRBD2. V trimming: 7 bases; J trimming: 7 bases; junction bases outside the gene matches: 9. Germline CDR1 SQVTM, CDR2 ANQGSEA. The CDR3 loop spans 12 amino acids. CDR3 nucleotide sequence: TGCAGCGGAGGGGAGGGGCCGGGGACCCAGTACTTC. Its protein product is CSGGEGPGTQYF.

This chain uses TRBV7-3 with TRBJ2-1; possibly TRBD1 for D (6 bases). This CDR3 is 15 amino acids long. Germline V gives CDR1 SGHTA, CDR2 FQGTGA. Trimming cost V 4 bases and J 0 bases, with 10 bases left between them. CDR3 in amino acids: CASSSTGSSYNEQFF. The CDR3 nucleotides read TGTGCCAGCAGCTCCACAGGGAGCTCCTACAATGAGCAGTTCTTC.

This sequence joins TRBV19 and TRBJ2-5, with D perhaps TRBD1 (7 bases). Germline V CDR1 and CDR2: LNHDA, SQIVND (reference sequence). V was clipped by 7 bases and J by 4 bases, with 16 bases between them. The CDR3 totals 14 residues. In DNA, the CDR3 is TGTGCCAGTATAGGGGGCGGGGCCGGAGAGACCCAGTACTTC. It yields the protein CASIGGGAGETQYF.

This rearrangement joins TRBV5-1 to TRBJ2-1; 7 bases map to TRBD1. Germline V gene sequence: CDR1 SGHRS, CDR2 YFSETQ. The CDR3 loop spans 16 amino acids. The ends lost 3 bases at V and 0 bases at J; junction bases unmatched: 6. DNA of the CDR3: TGCGCCAGCAGCTACACAGGGGACCACTCCTACAATGAGCAGTTCTTC. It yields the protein CASSYTGDHSYNEQFF.

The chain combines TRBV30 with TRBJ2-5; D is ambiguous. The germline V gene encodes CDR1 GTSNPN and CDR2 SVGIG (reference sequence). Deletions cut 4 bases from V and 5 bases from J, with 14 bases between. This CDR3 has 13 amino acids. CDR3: CAWKRASRETQYF. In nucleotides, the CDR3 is TGTGCCTGGAAAAGGGCCTCCAGGGAGACCCAGTACTTC.

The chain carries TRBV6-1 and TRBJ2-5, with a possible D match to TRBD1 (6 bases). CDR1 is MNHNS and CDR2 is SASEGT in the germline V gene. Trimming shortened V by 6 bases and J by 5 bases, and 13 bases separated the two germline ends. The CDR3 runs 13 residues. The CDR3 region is CASRMTGGETQYF. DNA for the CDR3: TGTGCCAGCAGGATGACTGGGGGCGAGACCCAGTACTTC.

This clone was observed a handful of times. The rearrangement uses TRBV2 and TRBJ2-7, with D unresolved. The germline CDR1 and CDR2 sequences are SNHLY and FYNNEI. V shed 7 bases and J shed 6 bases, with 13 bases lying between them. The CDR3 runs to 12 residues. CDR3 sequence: CASTQHGGEQYF. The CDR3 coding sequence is TGTGCCAGCACCCAACACGGTGGCGAGCAGTACTTC.

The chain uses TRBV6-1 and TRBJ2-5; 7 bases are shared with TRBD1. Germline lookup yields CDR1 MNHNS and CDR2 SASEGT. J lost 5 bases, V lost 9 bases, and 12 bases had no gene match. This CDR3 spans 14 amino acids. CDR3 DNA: TGTGCCAGTCGGACAGGTCAAGAGATGGAGACCCAGTACTTC. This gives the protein CASRTGQEMETQYF.

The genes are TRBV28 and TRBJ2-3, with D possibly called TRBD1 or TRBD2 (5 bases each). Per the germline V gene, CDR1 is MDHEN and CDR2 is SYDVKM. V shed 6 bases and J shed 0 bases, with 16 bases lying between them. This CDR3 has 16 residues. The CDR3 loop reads CASRDKKGSSTDTQYF. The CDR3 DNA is TGTGCCAGCAGGGATAAGAAGGGGAGCAGCACAGATACGCAGTATTTT.

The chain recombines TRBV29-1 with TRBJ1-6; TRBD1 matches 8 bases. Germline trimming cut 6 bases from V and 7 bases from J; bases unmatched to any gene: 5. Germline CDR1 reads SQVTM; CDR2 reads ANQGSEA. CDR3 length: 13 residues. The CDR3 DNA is TGCAGCGTACGGACAGGGTCAAATTCACCCCTCCACTTT. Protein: CSVRTGSNSPLHF.

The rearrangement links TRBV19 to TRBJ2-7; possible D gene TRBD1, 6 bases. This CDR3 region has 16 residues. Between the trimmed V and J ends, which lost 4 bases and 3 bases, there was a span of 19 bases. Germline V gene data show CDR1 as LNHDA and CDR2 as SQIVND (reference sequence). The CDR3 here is CASSKKGQQGRYEQYF. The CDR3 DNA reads TGTGCCAGTAGTAAGAAGGGCCAGCAGGGGCGCTACGAGCAGTACTTC.

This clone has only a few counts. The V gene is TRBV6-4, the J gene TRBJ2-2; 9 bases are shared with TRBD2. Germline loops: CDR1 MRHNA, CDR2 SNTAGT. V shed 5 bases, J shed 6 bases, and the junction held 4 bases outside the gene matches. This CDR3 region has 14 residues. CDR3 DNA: TGTGCCAGCAGTCCGGGACTAGCTTCCGGGGAGCTGTTTTTT. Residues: CASSPGLASGELFF.

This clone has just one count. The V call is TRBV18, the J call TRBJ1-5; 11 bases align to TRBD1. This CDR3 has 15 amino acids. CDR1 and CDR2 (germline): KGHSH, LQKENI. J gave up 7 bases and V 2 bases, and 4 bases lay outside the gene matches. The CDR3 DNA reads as TGTGCCAGCTCACCAGGGACAGGGGGTCAACAGCCCCAGCATTTT. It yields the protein CASSPGTGGQQPQHF.

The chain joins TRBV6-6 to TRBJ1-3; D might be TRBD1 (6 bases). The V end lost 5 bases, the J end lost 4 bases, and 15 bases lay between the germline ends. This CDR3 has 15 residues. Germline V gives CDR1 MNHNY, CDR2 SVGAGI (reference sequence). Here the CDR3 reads CASSKQGGSGNTIYF. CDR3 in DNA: TGTGCCAGCAGTAAACAGGGTGGTTCGGGAAACACCATATATTTT.

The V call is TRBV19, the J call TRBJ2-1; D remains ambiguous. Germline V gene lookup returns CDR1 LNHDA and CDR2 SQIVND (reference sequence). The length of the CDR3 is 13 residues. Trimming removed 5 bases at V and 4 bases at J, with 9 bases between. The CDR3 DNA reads TGTGCCAGTAGTCTTCAGCTATACAATGAGCAGTTCTTC. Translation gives CASSLQLYNEQFF.

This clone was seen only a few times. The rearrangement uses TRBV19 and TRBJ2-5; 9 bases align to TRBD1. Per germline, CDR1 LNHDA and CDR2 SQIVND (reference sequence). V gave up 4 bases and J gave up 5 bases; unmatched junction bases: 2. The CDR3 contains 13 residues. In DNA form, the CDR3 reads TGTGCCAGTAGTAAGGACAGGGGTGAGACCCAGTACTTC. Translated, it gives CASSKDRGETQYF.

CDR3 loop: CASSSHHSDNEQFF. CDR3 DNA sequence: TGTGCCAGCAGTTCTCACCATTCCGACAATGAGCAGTTCTTC. V and J are TRBV21-1 and TRBJ2-1. TRBV21-1 is flagged as a pseudogene. CDR3 size: 14 residues.

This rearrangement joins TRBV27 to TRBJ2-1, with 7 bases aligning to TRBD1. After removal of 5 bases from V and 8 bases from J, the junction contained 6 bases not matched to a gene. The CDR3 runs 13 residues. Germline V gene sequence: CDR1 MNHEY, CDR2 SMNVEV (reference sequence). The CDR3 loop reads CASSRQGGYEQFF. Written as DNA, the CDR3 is TGTGCCAGCAGTCGACAGGGTGGGTATGAGCAGTTCTTC.

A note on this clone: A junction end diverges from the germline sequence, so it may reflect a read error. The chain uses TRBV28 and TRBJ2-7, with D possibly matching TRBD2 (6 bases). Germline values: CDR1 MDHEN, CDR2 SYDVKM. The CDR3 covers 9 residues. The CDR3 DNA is TGTGCCAGCCTATATTTGGGAGGTTTC. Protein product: CASLYLGGF.

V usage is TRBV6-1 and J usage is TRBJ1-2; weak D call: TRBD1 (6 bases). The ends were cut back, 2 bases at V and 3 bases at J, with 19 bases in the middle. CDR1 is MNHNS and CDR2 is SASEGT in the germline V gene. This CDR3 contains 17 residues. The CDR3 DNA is TGTGCCAGCAGTGAACGCGTAGGGGGTCCGCGGCACTATGGCTACACCTTC. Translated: CASSERVGGPRHYGYTF.

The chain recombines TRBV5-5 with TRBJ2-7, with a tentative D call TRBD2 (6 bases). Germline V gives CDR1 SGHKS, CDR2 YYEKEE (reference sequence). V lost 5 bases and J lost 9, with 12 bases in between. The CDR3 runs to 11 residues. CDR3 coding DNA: TGTGCCAGCAGAGGAGGGATCGGGCAGTACTTC. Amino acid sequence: CASRGGIGQYF. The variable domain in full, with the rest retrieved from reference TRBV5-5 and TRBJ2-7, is DAGVTQSPTHLIKTRGQQVTLRCSPISGHKSVSWYQQVLGQGPQFIFQYYEKEERGRGNFPDRFSARQFPNYSSELNVNALLLGDSALYLCASRGGIGQYFGPGTRLTVT.

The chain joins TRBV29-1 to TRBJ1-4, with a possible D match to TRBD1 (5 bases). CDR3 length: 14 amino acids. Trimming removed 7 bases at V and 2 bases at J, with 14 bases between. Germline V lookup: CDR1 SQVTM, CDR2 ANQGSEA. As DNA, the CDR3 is TGCAGCGCAGGAAGGGGTTCCACTAATGAAAAACTGTTTTTT. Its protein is CSAGRGSTNEKLFF.

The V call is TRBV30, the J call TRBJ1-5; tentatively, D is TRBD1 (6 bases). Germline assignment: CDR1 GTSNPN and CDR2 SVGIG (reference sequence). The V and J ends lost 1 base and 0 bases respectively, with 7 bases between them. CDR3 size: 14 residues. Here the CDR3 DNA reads TGTGCCTGGAGTGAAGGGGGTAGCAATCAGCCCCAGCATTTT. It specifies CAWSEGGSNQPQHF.

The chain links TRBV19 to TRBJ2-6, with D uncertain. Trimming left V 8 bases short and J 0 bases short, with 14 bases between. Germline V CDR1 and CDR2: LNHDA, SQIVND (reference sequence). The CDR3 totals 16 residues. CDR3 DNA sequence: TGTGCCAGTCGGTTAGCCGGAGACTCTGGGGCCAACGTCCTGACTTTC. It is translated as CASRLAGDSGANVLTF.